This entry lists 16 T cell receptor beta chains sequenced from one sample in a study of OX40 agonist ivuxolimab in advanced cancers. Library preparation employed the immunoSEQ multiplex PCR assay. The source is immuneACCESS, and TCRdb retained only in-frame sequences with V and J called. Part of the clones is not carried over; for the studies checked, unresolved V genes explain less than half of this, and the remainder is unexplained. The sample table contains fewer than 70,000 clones; only one count was recorded for more than 85% of them. The ten largest account for around 0.4% of the sample. Sequenced here: CD4+ or CD8+ T cells sorted from blood, sampled in a trial of the OX40 agonist ivuxolimab. Receptors originate from an adult with an advanced solid tumor such as melanoma, head and neck, liver or kidney cancer.

This chain connects TRBV7-8 to TRBJ2-3; TRBD1 matches 7 bases. V dropped 5 bases and J dropped 2; count of bases not matched to a gene: 10. CDR3 length: 16 residues. Germline assignment: CDR1 SGHVS and CDR2 FQNEAQ. In DNA, the CDR3 is TGTGCCAGCAGCCCCCGAGGGGGCCCCCTCACAGATACGCAGTATTTT. Its protein is CASSPRGGPLTDTQYF.

This rearrangement joins TRBV27 to TRBJ1-1; the D gene is possibly TRBD1 (5 bases). The CDR3 runs 14 residues. The germline V gene encodes CDR1 MNHEY and CDR2 SMNVEV (reference sequence). Trimming cost V 6 bases and J 0 bases, with 11 bases left between them. The CDR3 sequence is CASRKTELNTEAFF. CDR3 nucleotide sequence: TGTGCCAGCAGAAAGACAGAGCTGAACACTGAAGCTTTCTTT.

The chain recombines TRBV5-8 with TRBJ1-2, with D possibly being TRBD1 (5 bases). In germline, CDR1 is SGHTS, CDR2 YDEGEE. The CDR3 is 15 residues long. The V gene lost 0 bases and the J gene lost 7 bases, with 16 bases spanning the gap. CDR3 nucleotide sequence: TGTGCCAGCAGCTTGGTAGTCGGGGCAGCCGGTGGCTACACCTTC. Its protein is CASSLVVGAAGGYTF.

This clone was observed a single time. The chain links TRBV19 to TRBJ2-3, with TRBD1 matching over 7 bases. J lost 6 bases, V lost 10 bases, and 16 bases had no gene match. This CDR3 contains 15 residues. The germline gives CDR1 LNHDA, CDR2 SQIVND (reference sequence). The CDR3: CATQTGTVHSDTQYF. The CDR3 region has the DNA TGTGCCACCCAAACCGGGACAGTTCACTCCGATACGCAGTATTTT.

CDR3 nucleotides: TGTGCCAGCAGTTACCAGCGGGAGAGCACCTACGAGCAGTACTTC. Protein sequence: CASSYQRESTYEQYF. The gene calls are TRBV6-5 and TRBJ2-7; 8 nucleotides agree with TRBD2. Germline loops: CDR1 MNHEY, CDR2 SVGAGI. This CDR3 has 15 residues. V lost 2 bases to trimming and J lost 2 bases; unmatched junction nucleotides: 5.

V and J are TRBV27 and TRBJ2-3; 7 bases fit TRBD2. The CDR3 is 16 residues long. J lost 2 bases, V lost 2 bases, and 7 bases had no gene match. Looked up from germline, CDR1 is MNHEY and CDR2 is SMNVEV (reference sequence). The CDR3 here is CASSLIGGGYTDTQYF. CDR3 nucleotide sequence: TGTGCCAGCAGTTTAATTGGGGGAGGGTACACAGATACGCAGTATTTT.

CDR3 amino acids: CASSELGGNYGYTF. In nucleotides, the CDR3 is TGCGCCAGCAGTGAGCTAGGGGGCAACTATGGCTACACCTTC. J is TRBJ1-2 and V is TRBV10-1; 7 nucleotides agree with TRBD1. The CDR3 extends over 14 amino acids. Trimming removed 2 bases from V and 2 bases from J; junction bases left unmatched: 2. Germline CDR1 is WNHNN and CDR2 is SYGVQD (reference sequence).

The chain combines TRBV10-3 with TRBJ2-3; D might be TRBD1 or TRBD2, each matching 6 bases. Germline values: CDR1 ENHRY, CDR2 SYGVKD. Trimming pared 3 bases from V and 4 bases from J, leaving 26 bases between. This CDR3 has 19 amino acids. The CDR3: CAISDERALKEGGADTQYF. CDR3 sequence (DNA): TGTGCCATCAGTGATGAAAGGGCCCTAAAGGAGGGGGGCGCAGATACGCAGTATTTT.

V gene TRBV11-2 combines with J gene TRBJ1-1, with D perhaps matching TRBD1 (5 bases). Germline V gives CDR1 SGHAT, CDR2 FQNNGV. The CDR3 has 17 amino acids. The V and J ends lost 1 base and 6 bases respectively, with 21 bases between them. The CDR3 here is CASSLGGQLASGAEAFF. The CDR3 DNA follows: TGTGCCAGCAGCTTAGGAGGACAACTAGCTTCGGGGGCTGAAGCTTTCTTT.

The sample holds a few counts of this clone. V usage is TRBV25-1 and J usage is TRBJ1-2, with D possibly being TRBD1 (6 bases). CDR1 and CDR2 (germline): MGHDK, SYGVNS. Between the trimmed V and J ends, which lost 3 bases and 7 bases, there was a span of 12 bases. This CDR3 has 13 amino acids. CDR3 protein: CASSDRGAGGYTF. Here the CDR3 DNA reads TGTGCCAGCAGTGACCGGGGGGCCGGTGGCTACACCTTC.

The chain couples TRBV7-2 to TRBJ2-7, with unresolved D. This CDR3 is built from 13 residues. Germline V gene sequence: CDR1 SGHTA, CDR2 FQGNSA. V was trimmed by 0 bases and J by 2 bases, leaving 5 bases between them. The CDR3 region is CASSLARTYEQYF. CDR3 in DNA: TGTGCCAGCAGCTTAGCCAGGACCTACGAGCAGTACTTC.

The chain uses TRBV30 and TRBJ1-5; D is uncertain. V was trimmed by 2 bases and J by 8 bases, leaving 10 bases between them. Germline-derived CDR1 and CDR2 are GTSNPN and SVGIG (reference sequence). This CDR3 is 12 amino acids long. CDR3 nucleotides: TGTGCCTGGAGTTCCTCATCCGAGCCCCAGCATTTT. Translated: CAWSSSSEPQHF.

The chain uses TRBV27 and TRBJ2-7, with D perhaps TRBD1 (5 bases). V shed 0 bases and J shed 3 bases, with 6 bases lying between them. The CDR3 has 13 residues. From germline, CDR1 is MNHEY and CDR2 SMNVEV (reference sequence). CDR3 amino acids: CASSLSRGYEQYF. The CDR3 DNA reads TGTGCCAGCAGTTTATCTAGGGGCTACGAGCAGTACTTC.

The rearrangement joins TRBV19 to TRBJ1-5; TRBD1 agrees at 7 bases. J gave up 2 bases and V 4 bases, and 11 bases lay outside the gene matches. Germline V gene sequence: CDR1 LNHDA, CDR2 SQIVND (reference sequence). This CDR3 has 17 residues. This chain's CDR3 is CASSKQGRTLGNQPQHF. CDR3 DNA: TGTGCCAGTAGTAAACAGGGGAGGACGCTCGGCAATCAGCCCCAGCATTTT.

The chain uses TRBV5-6 and TRBJ2-3; possibly TRBD2 for D (6 bases). Germline V gene data show CDR1 as SGHDT and CDR2 as YYEEEE. V was trimmed by 4 bases and J by 2 bases, leaving 17 bases between them. There are 16 residues in the CDR3. The CDR3 here is CASSTRLDSYTDTQYF. The CDR3 DNA is TGTGCCAGCAGCACCCGACTAGACTCATACACAGATACGCAGTATTTT.

The V call is TRBV7-2, the J call TRBJ1-2; D remains unclear. The CDR3 totals 15 residues. Germline V CDR1 and CDR2: SGHTA, FQGNSA. The V gene lost 4 bases and the J gene lost 0 bases, with 12 bases spanning the gap. Written as DNA, the CDR3 is TGTGCCAGCAGCTCCACACTGGGAGCTAACTATGGCTACACCTTC. Residues: CASSSTLGANYGYTF.